The present entry profiles one T cell receptor (beta chain) with its context. This entry belongs to a study of blood T cell repertoires in COVID-19. About the research overall: T cells, B-cell-depleted T cells, or PBMCs provided the cDNA or gDNA that served as material.

Germline assignment: CDR1 MNHEY and CDR2 SVGAGI. CDR3 length: 13 residues. Trimming removed 4 bases from V and 12 bases from J, with 19 bases in between. Only in-frame clones appear in the TCRdb table, and some are missing; sequencing was by immunoSEQ multiplex PCR. The repertoire consists of a few hundred thousand clones, with around 87% occurring once and the leading ten covering approximately 6.2%. The sample was peripheral blood. This chain connects TRBV6-5 to TRBJ2-7, with D tentatively TRBD1 (5 bases). The clonotype was recovered from a man aged 55 to 69 who had recovered from COVID-19. As DNA, the CDR3 is TGTGCCAGCAGTTCAGGGCTACTACGAGTTAGGTACTTC. Amino acids: CASSSGLLRVRYF.